Each of the 21 T cell receptor beta chains below was sequenced from the same sample in a study of shared clonotypes between healthy human individuals. Assay used: immunoSEQ multiplex PCR; TCRdb lists only in-frame clones, some missing. This table holds roughly 2,300,000 clones, around 90% found once. Input material: naive CD4+ T cells from PBMCs. Stated subset: CD45RA+ positively selected. The receptors were gathered from a young man in good health. Some clones in this sample may be carry-over from other donors' samples.

V gene TRBV18 combines with J gene TRBJ2-7, with 11 bases aligning to TRBD1. Germline assignment: CDR1 KGHSH and CDR2 LQKENI. The CDR3 totals 16 residues. V lost 5 bases and J lost 4; bases outside the gene matches: 10. CDR3 nucleotide sequence: TGTGCCAGCTCAAGAACCGGACAGGGGGCGGTTTACGAGCAGTACTTC. Protein product: CASSRTGQGAVYEQYF.

Details on this clone: The same CDR3 also results from other DNA sequences found in this sample. The chain combines TRBV28 with TRBJ2-7; D uncertain. CDR3 length equals 13 residues. V lost 3 bases to trimming and J lost 3 bases, with 9 bases between them. CDR1 MDHEN and CDR2 SYDVKM come from the germline V gene. CDR3 residues: CASSLGTSYEQYF. In DNA, the CDR3 is TGTGCCAGCAGTTTGGGCACCAGCTACGAGCAGTACTTC.

This chain's CDR3 is CASRPSTGLNSPLHF. The CDR3 DNA is TGTGCCAGCAGACCGTCGACAGGGCTGAATTCACCCCTCCACTTT. The rearrangement joins TRBV28 to TRBJ1-6, with 7 bases fitting TRBD1. The V segment lost 6 bases and the J segment 7 bases; nucleotides outside the gene matches: 9. Germline V gene lookup returns CDR1 MDHEN and CDR2 SYDVKM. This CDR3 region has 15 residues. Full variable domain (remainder filled in from reference TRBV28 and TRBJ1-6): DVKVTQSSRYLVKRTGEKVFLECVQDMDHENMFWYRQDPGLGLRLIYFSYDVKMKEKGDIPEGYSVSREKKERFSLILESASTNQTSMYLCASRPSTGLNSPLHFGNGTRLTVT.

In its sample, this clone was seen a few times. Other DNA sequences of this sample code for an identical CDR3. The rearrangement uses TRBV5-1 and TRBJ2-2, with D tentatively TRBD1 (6 bases). V was cut by 0 bases and J by 3 bases, with 9 bases left in between. Germline CDR1 is SGHRS and CDR2 is YFSETQ. CDR3 length: 15 residues. The CDR3 loop is CASSLGQGYTGELFF. DNA of the CDR3: TGCGCCAGCAGCTTGGGGCAGGGGTACACCGGGGAGCTGTTTTTT.

On this clone itself: Other DNA sequences in this sample translate to the same CDR3. The chain has TRBV7-9 and TRBJ1-5; D call uncertain. This CDR3 has 12 residues. Germline V gives CDR1 SEHNR, CDR2 FQNEAQ (reference sequence). Trimming left V 1 base short and J 7 bases short, with 5 bases between. The CDR3 loop is CASSLGRQPQHF. CDR3 nucleotides: TGTGCCAGCAGCTTAGGCCGGCAGCCCCAGCATTTT. The whole variable domain, remainder taken from reference TRBV7-9 and TRBJ1-5, is DTGVSQNPRHKITKRGQNVTFRCDPISEHNRLYWYRQTLGQGPEFLTYFQNEAQLEKSRLLSDRFSAERPKGSFSTLEIQRTEQGDSAMYLCASSLGRQPQHFGDGTRLSIL.

This rearrangement joins TRBV5-4 to TRBJ1-2; a weak D match, TRBD1 (6 bases). The CDR3 spans 13 residues. Germline CDR1 SGHNT, CDR2 YYREEE (reference sequence). The germline V and J ends were trimmed by 4 bases and 7 bases, with 14 bases remaining between them. The CDR3 protein is CASSIQGSTGYTF. CDR3 DNA: TGTGCCAGCAGCATACAGGGCTCAACTGGCTACACCTTC.

The chain combines TRBV27 with TRBJ2-5; 7 bases agree with TRBD1. The closer fit of TRBJ2-7 to the DNA end suggests the J call may be wrong. This CDR3 has 15 amino acids. CDR1 is MNHEY and CDR2 is SMNVEV in the germline V gene (reference sequence). As DNA, the CDR3 is TGTGCCAGCAGTACCGACAGGGACCGAACCTACGAGCAGTACTTC. The encoded protein is CASSTDRDRTYEQYF.

The V call is TRBV11-2, the J call TRBJ2-1; 7 positions agree with TRBD2. With V trimmed by 5 bases and J by 1 base, 5 bases remained unmatched. The germline gives CDR1 SGHAT, CDR2 FQNNGV. There are 15 residues in the CDR3. The CDR3 spells CASSPTSESYNEQFF. In DNA, the CDR3 is TGTGCCAGCAGCCCTACTAGCGAGTCCTACAATGAGCAGTTCTTC.

This chain uses TRBV7-6 with TRBJ2-7; D is perhaps TRBD2 (6 bases). V was cut by 2 bases and J by 5 bases, with 10 bases left in between. The CDR3 length is 13 residues. Per the germline V gene, CDR1 is SGHVS and CDR2 is FNYEAQ. The CDR3 region has the DNA TGTGCCAGCAGCTTACGACTAGAAGACGAGCAGTACTTC. It encodes CASSLRLEDEQYF.

The gene calls are TRBV6-8 and TRBJ2-5; 15 positions match TRBD2. From germline, CDR1 is MNHGY and CDR2 SAAAGT. Trimming cost V 5 bases and J 1 base; bases outside gene matches: 2. This CDR3 contains 16 residues. The CDR3 coding sequence is TGTGCCAGCAGTCGGACTAGCGGGAGGGGCCAAGAGACCCAGTACTTC. It encodes CASSRTSGRGQETQYF.

This clone was detected only a few times. Additional DNA sequences in this sample encode the identical CDR3. The V and J genes are TRBV5-1 and TRBJ1-2; D not certain. With 0 bases removed from V and 0 bases from J, the gap between germline ends came to 9 bases. Germline V gene data show CDR1 as SGHRS and CDR2 as YFSETQ. The CDR3 runs 15 residues. DNA of the CDR3: TGCGCCAGCAGCTTGGTGGCAGGCGCTAACTATGGCTACACCTTC. Amino acids: CASSLVAGANYGYTF.

The chain couples TRBV18 to TRBJ2-5; TRBD1 matches at 7 bases. Germline trimming cut 3 bases from V and 4 bases from J; bases unmatched to any gene: 11. This CDR3 is 16 amino acids long. Germline V gene lookup returns CDR1 KGHSH and CDR2 LQKENI. The CDR3 reads CASSPGQARVGETQYF. CDR3 sequence (DNA): TGTGCCAGCTCACCCGGACAGGCAAGGGTAGGAGAGACCCAGTACTTC.

The J gene is TRBJ1-1, the V gene TRBV6-5; no clear D. The CDR3 extends over 14 amino acids. The germline gives CDR1 MNHEY, CDR2 SVGAGI. The V and J ends lost 4 bases and 4 bases respectively, with 13 bases between them. CDR3 sequence: CASSSKQPSTEAFF. The CDR3 nucleotides are TGTGCCAGCAGTTCAAAACAGCCGAGCACTGAAGCTTTCTTT.

CDR3 sequence (DNA): TGCGCCAGCCAGGACCCCGGCTACGAGCAGTACTTC. It specifies CASQDPGYEQYF. This chain uses TRBV10-1 with TRBJ2-7; D remains ambiguous. V lost 8 bases to trimming and J lost 3 bases, with 11 bases between them. This CDR3 has 12 amino acids. Germline CDR1 and CDR2: WNHNN and SYGVQD (reference sequence).

This clone has a single count. The rearrangement links TRBV7-2 to TRBJ2-3; D gene uncertain. Germline V lookup: CDR1 SGHTA, CDR2 FQGNSA. The V and J ends lost 0 bases and 4 bases respectively, with 11 bases between them. The CDR3 covers 15 residues. CDR3 bases: TGTGCCAGCAGCTTAGCGTTGAGATTGGCAGATACGCAGTATTTT. Protein product: CASSLALRLADTQYF.

V gene TRBV27 combines with J gene TRBJ1-1; TRBD1 agrees at 7 bases. Looked up from germline, CDR1 is MNHEY and CDR2 is SMNVEV (reference sequence). This CDR3 is 15 amino acids long. The junction had 4 bases not matched to a gene; V was cut back by 2 bases and J by 1 base. The CDR3 here is CASSLRGLPNTEAFF. The CDR3 coding sequence is TGTGCCAGCAGTTTAAGGGGGCTCCCGAACACTGAAGCTTTCTTT.

The genes are TRBV25-1 and TRBJ1-2, with D maybe TRBD1 (6 bases). The V gene's germline CDR1 is MGHDK and CDR2 SYGVNS. The CDR3 has 15 residues. The germline V and J ends were trimmed by 6 bases and 6 bases, with 20 bases remaining between them. The CDR3 spells CASSGRGEGRNGYTF. The DNA of the CDR3 is TGTGCCAGCAGCGGGAGGGGGGAAGGAAGAAATGGCTACACCTTC.

The chain has TRBV5-5 and TRBJ1-5; D is uncertain. The germline CDR1 and CDR2 sequences are SGHKS and YYEKEE (reference sequence). With 0 bases removed from V and 6 bases from J, the gap between germline ends came to 7 bases. The CDR3 runs to 13 residues. The CDR3 is CASSLVGTQPQHF. The CDR3 bases are TGTGCCAGCAGCTTGGTAGGTACTCAGCCCCAGCATTTT.

As regards this clone: A junction boundary mismatches the germline segment, possibly from a read error. The chain couples TRBV6-5 to TRBJ2-7, with TRBD2 matching over 7 bases. CDR1 and CDR2 from the germline V gene are MNHEY and SVGAGI. This CDR3 is built from 11 residues. The CDR3 here is CASSTNRGLNF. CDR3 bases: TGTGCCAGCAGTACGAACCGGGGACTAAACTTC.

To note about this clone: The same CDR3 arises from other DNA sequences in this sample as well. The gene calls are TRBV28 and TRBJ2-7, with D perhaps TRBD1 or TRBD2 (5 bases each). CDR1 is MDHEN, CDR2 SYDVKM, per germline. V shed 4 bases and J shed 1 base, with 17 bases lying between them. The CDR3 length is 16 residues. This CDR3 reads CASSSSPGRTSYEQYF. CDR3 bases: TGTGCCAGCAGTTCCTCCCCGGGACGGACGTCCTACGAGCAGTACTTC.

In regard to this clone: Other nucleotide sequences from this sample produce the same CDR3. The J gene is TRBJ2-3, the V gene TRBV18; D is unclear. V lost 2 bases and J lost 1, with 7 bases in between. Germline values: CDR1 KGHSH, CDR2 LQKENI. This CDR3 spans 14 amino acids. CDR3 sequence reads: CASSPARGTDTQYF. The CDR3 DNA reads as TGTGCCAGCTCACCAGCTAGGGGCACAGATACGCAGTATTTT.